The 2 T cell receptor beta chains reported below all come from one sample, sequenced in a study of T cells in Graves' hyperthyroidism and ophthalmopathy. RNA transcripts gave rise to amplified TCR beta CDR3 regions. First-round RT-PCR targeting the TCR CDR3 was performed with the HTBI primer set. TCRdb called the multiplex PCR reads again in MiXCR, with one record for every CDR3 protein. The profile covers 650,000 to 750,000 distinct CDR3 sequences, with 13% to 15% appearing a single time and roughly 10% taken by the ten largest. Sequences were obtained from blood. These receptors were collected from a young woman with Graves' hyperthyroidism.

This clonotype was recorded at least ten times. Sequence at one end of the junction differs from germline and may be a read error. The rearrangement joins TRBV13 to TRBJ2-7, with TRBD2 as a possible D gene (6 bases). Looked up from germline, CDR1 is PRHDT and CDR2 is FYEKMQ (reference sequence). The CDR3 length is 13 residues. CDR3 DNA sequence: TGTGCCAGCAGCTTTACTAGCTCCCACGAGCAGTACTTC. This codes for CASSFTSSHEQYF.

The chain combines TRBV29-1 with TRBJ2-5, with a weak D call TRBD1 (6 bases). There are 13 residues in the CDR3. V lost 5 bases and J lost 9, with 19 bases in between. CDR1 SQVTM and CDR2 ANQGSEA come from the germline V gene. The CDR3 DNA reads as TGCAGCGTTACAGGGACAACCCTCGGGGCCCAGTACTTC. Amino acid sequence: CSVTGTTLGAQYF.